The rows below give T cell receptor beta chains drawn from one sample of a study of response to subunit inactivated influenza vaccine. Via MiXCR, TCRdb re-called the RT-PCR reads, giving one row per CDR3 protein. The sample includes roughly 670,000 distinct CDR3 sequences, approximately 15% of them seen just once. Here the sequenced sample was PBMCs from blood, taken 14 to 15 days before vaccination. The receptors stem from a man aged 50 to 60 who received an inactivated influenza vaccine. Both conserved end residues are part of each CDR3. Fields, in order: D gene, clone size, CDR3 length, V gene, CDR3 protein. The D gene is left open where the match is weak. Clone size is stated in some rows and not others, as once, few, many or a class when expanded.

TRBD1	NA	15	TRBV19	CASSTHTGVNTEAFF
NA	NA	13	TRBV30	CAWSTWGPFEQYF
TRBD1	NA	15	TRBV12-3/TRBV12-4	CASRGTEENTGELFF
TRBD1	NA	14	TRBV12-3/TRBV12-4	CASSRTGSRETQYF
NA	NA	15	TRBV5-1	CASSAERPGANVLTF
NA	many	11	TRBV7-9	CASSLQAEAFF
NA	NA	15	TRBV30	CAWTIPGSGTEKLFF
NA	few	14	TRBV15	CATSRRTGNTEAFF
NA	many	14	TRBV7-2	CASSHEQGGNAQYF
NA	NA	15	TRBV4-2	CASSQEAAVTDTQYF
NA	many	16	TRBV12-3/TRBV12-4	CASSSPNNSPPNTQYF
TRBD2	few	17	TRBV11-3	CASSLDLGLAGYNEQFF
TRBD1	few	15	TRBV5-1	CASSFQGGDNSPLHF
TRBD2	few	15	TRBV20-1	CSARSGLAVTGELFF
NA	many	18	TRBV28	CASSSQIRQASSRETQYF
NA	NA	14	TRBV6-1	CASHGRGAGNEQFF
NA	few	13	TRBV20-1	CSGVKDSYNEQFF
NA	few	13	TRBV27	CASSPSGGPVQYF
NA	few	14	TRBV7-9	CASRSDGNTGELFF
NA	few	14	TRBV4-3	CASSHLTGTYGYTF
TRBD2	NA	13	TRBV7-9	CAKFGLAGYEQYF
TRBD2	few	18	TRBV2	CASSEAPGGLAGIGELFF
NA	NA	14	TRBV12-3/TRBV12-4	CASRGTSGLATQHF
NA	NA	16	TRBV9	CASSVAPSPDTGELFF
NA	NA	12	TRBV7-6	CASRMVGSEQYF
NA	NA	16	TRBV6-5	CASSYSPSGGEETQYF
TRBD2	many	17	TRBV15	CATSRVGLAGSTDTQYF
NA	many	15	TRBV5-1	CASSLATARNTEAFF
NA	few	15	TRBV6-5	CASNSGGLDTGELFF
NA	few	16	TRBV4-2	CASSQAYQGFNQPQHF
NA	NA	16	TRBV15	CATSRPTGFSYNEQFF
NA	many	15	TRBV5-1	CASSPGIRATGELFF
TRBD1	NA	16	TRBV7-8	CASSLSATGVTYEQYF
NA	NA	12	TRBV6-2/TRBV6-3	CASSYSATGRYF
TRBD2	NA	16	TRBV20-1	CSARAASSGRNNEQFF
NA	NA	14	TRBV20-1	CSAQAGQTNTEAFF
TRBD2	NA	15	TRBV7-3	CASSPGPSGSYEQFF
NA	few	14	TRBV10-3	CAITSVPRADTQYF
NA	NA	14	TRBV18	CASSPRRATDTQYF
NA	NA	12	TRBV3-1	CASSFPGAPLHF
NA	NA	17	TRBV3-1	CASSQGPHGLAKNIQYF
NA	few	13	TRBV27	CASSWGSTYEQYF
TRBD2	NA	16	TRBV12-3/TRBV12-4	CASSGTSGTGTGELFF
TRBD2	few	15	TRBV7-9	CASSLTLAGSDEQYF